This entry describes one TCR beta chain. In the original analysis: From ImmunoSEQ came sequences covering only the junction and carrying no quality scores, so filtering differed. Here immunoSEQ multiplex PCR was the method, and the copy in TCRdb shows in-frame clones only, minus some. V and J calls and clone size are copied from that table; D and trimming were computed from the DNA. The sample records 780,000 or so clones, roughly 72% being singletons. This sample is drawn from a study of shared clonotypes between healthy human individuals. At the level of the study: Samples came from a couple of female and three male donors aged 18 to 49.

Sequencing was performed on memory CD4+ T cells sorted from blood. Subset noted: CD45RA-negative fraction. This sequence was found in a woman in her 30s in good health.

The CDR3 DNA sequence: TGCGCCAGCAGCCCTCCCGGGGTAGGGGATACGCAGTATTTT. Protein: CASSPPGVGDTQYF. V is TRBV4-1 and J is TRBJ2-3; D is perhaps TRBD2 (5 bases). V was pared by 4 bases and J by 6 bases, with 14 bases between. Germline CDR1 reads MGHRA; CDR2 reads YSYEKL. CDR3 length: 14 amino acids.